These T cell receptor beta chains were read from a single sample in a study of PD-L1 blockade in urothelial cancer. Sequencing was performed with immunoSEQ multiplex PCR; in TCRdb, only in-frame clones are kept and a portion is missing. The table shows 100,000 to 150,000 clones, with roughly 84% occurring only once. Sequenced material: PBMCs, taken around atezolizumab (anti-PD-L1) treatment. The receptors originated from a man between 50 and 59 years old with urothelial cancer. Both conserved end residues are part of each CDR3. The order of the fields is CDR3 DNA, CDR3 protein, D gene, clone size, CDR3 length, J gene, V gene. D genes are given only for firm matches. Part of the rows lack a size; the others show once, few, many or a class for expanded clones.

cdr3_nt: TGTGCCAGTAGAGACAGGGGGGTGGCTTTCTTT
cdr3_aa: CASRDRGVAFF
d_call: TRBD1
clone_size: few
cdr3_length: 11
j_call: TRBJ1-1
v_call: TRBV19

cdr3_nt: TGTGCCAGCAGCGTCATGGACGGGACTGCTTCACCCCTCCACTTT
cdr3_aa: CASSVMDGTASPLHF
d_call: .
clone_size: .
cdr3_length: 15
j_call: TRBJ1-6
v_call: TRBV7-9

cdr3_nt: TGCAGCGTTGAAAAGTATGGGACTCCCACAGATACGCAGTATTTT
cdr3_aa: CSVEKYGTPTDTQYF
d_call: .
clone_size: .
cdr3_length: 15
j_call: TRBJ2-3
v_call: TRBV29-1

cdr3_nt: TGCAGCGCCGGGAGGATGCTCTCGGACACTGAAGCTTTCTTT
cdr3_aa: CSAGRMLSDTEAFF
d_call: .
clone_size: once
cdr3_length: 14
j_call: TRBJ1-1
v_call: TRBV29-1

cdr3_nt: TGTGCCAGCAGCTTGGAATCAGCGGGAGAATATACGCAGTATTTT
cdr3_aa: CASSLESAGEYTQYF
d_call: TRBD2
clone_size: .
cdr3_length: 15
j_call: TRBJ2-3
v_call: TRBV5-4

cdr3_nt: TGTGCCAGCAGCTCAGGAGCGGTTGCGCAGTATTTT
cdr3_aa: CASSSGAVAQYF
d_call: .
clone_size: .
cdr3_length: 12
j_call: TRBJ2-3
v_call: TRBV7-3

cdr3_nt: TGTGCCAGCTCACCATCCATGAACACTGAAGCTTTCTTT
cdr3_aa: CASSPSMNTEAFF
d_call: .
clone_size: .
cdr3_length: 13
j_call: TRBJ1-1
v_call: TRBV18

cdr3_nt: TGTGCCAGCAGCGTAGATAGCGGGGCCACAGATACGCAGTATTTT
cdr3_aa: CASSVDSGATDTQYF
d_call: TRBD2
clone_size: .
cdr3_length: 15
j_call: TRBJ2-3
v_call: TRBV9

cdr3_nt: TGTGCCAGCAGCTTCAACAGGGGCTCTGGAAACACCATATATTTT
cdr3_aa: CASSFNRGSGNTIYF
d_call: TRBD1
clone_size: .
cdr3_length: 15
j_call: TRBJ1-3
v_call: TRBV11-2

cdr3_nt: TGTGCCACGGGGAAAGGGATTTCCTACGAGCAGTACTTC
cdr3_aa: CATGKGISYEQYF
d_call: .
clone_size: few
cdr3_length: 13
j_call: TRBJ2-7
v_call: TRBV19

cdr3_nt: TGTGCCAGCAGTTACTCACCGACAGCTAACTATGGCTACACCTTC
cdr3_aa: CASSYSPTANYGYTF
d_call: .
clone_size: .
cdr3_length: 15
j_call: TRBJ1-2
v_call: TRBV6-5

cdr3_nt: TGTGCCAGCAGCCAAGACGTGACTAGGGCGCAGTATTTT
cdr3_aa: CASSQDVTRAQYF
d_call: .
clone_size: .
cdr3_length: 13
j_call: TRBJ2-3
v_call: TRBV14

cdr3_nt: TGTGCCATCAGTGAGTCGAGCAGGACAGGGCAGTTCTTC
cdr3_aa: CAISESSRTGQFF
d_call: TRBD1
clone_size: .
cdr3_length: 13
j_call: TRBJ2-1
v_call: TRBV10-3

cdr3_nt: TGCGCCAGCAGCGCCGCCTCCCCCGGAGATACGCAGTATTTT
cdr3_aa: CASSAASPGDTQYF
d_call: .
clone_size: once
cdr3_length: 14
j_call: TRBJ2-3
v_call: TRBV5-1

cdr3_nt: TGTGCCAGCACCTCGTGGGGGGGTAACACCGGGGAGCTGTTTTTT
cdr3_aa: CASTSWGGNTGELFF
d_call: TRBD2
clone_size: .
cdr3_length: 15
j_call: TRBJ2-2
v_call: TRBV27

cdr3_nt: TGTGCCAGCAGTTTAAGGGGGAGGGCGAACACCGGGGAGCTGTTTTTT
cdr3_aa: CASSLRGRANTGELFF
d_call: .
clone_size: .
cdr3_length: 16
j_call: TRBJ2-2
v_call: TRBV28

cdr3_nt: TGTGCCAGCTCCCTAGCGGGAGCCGTCGAGCAGTACTTC
cdr3_aa: CASSLAGAVEQYF
d_call: TRBD2
clone_size: .
cdr3_length: 13
j_call: TRBJ2-7
v_call: TRBV11-1

cdr3_nt: TGCGCCAGCAGCTTGGATCTAAGCGGGTATGGCTACACCTTC
cdr3_aa: CASSLDLSGYGYTF
d_call: .
clone_size: .
cdr3_length: 14
j_call: TRBJ1-2
v_call: TRBV5-1

cdr3_nt: TGTGCCAGCAGCCAGGGACAGGGGGCTCTCGACGAGCAGTACTTC
cdr3_aa: CASSQGQGALDEQYF
d_call: TRBD1
clone_size: .
cdr3_length: 15
j_call: TRBJ2-7
v_call: TRBV7-2

cdr3_nt: TGTGCCAGCGTCGGTTACCTTGGCACTGAAGCTTTCTTT
cdr3_aa: CASVGYLGTEAFF
d_call: .
clone_size: .
cdr3_length: 13
j_call: TRBJ1-1
v_call: TRBV6-1

cdr3_nt: TGTGCCAGCAGGGGAGCGGGAGGGCGATACAATGAGCAGTTCTTC
cdr3_aa: CASRGAGGRYNEQFF
d_call: TRBD2
clone_size: .
cdr3_length: 15
j_call: TRBJ2-1
v_call: TRBV6-1

cdr3_nt: TGCGCCAGCAGCCAAATCGACAGGGGACGACTCACTGAAGCTTTCTTT
cdr3_aa: CASSQIDRGRLTEAFF
d_call: TRBD1
clone_size: .
cdr3_length: 16
j_call: TRBJ1-1
v_call: TRBV4-1

cdr3_nt: TGTGCCTGGAGTGCAGGGGTCCACACCGGGGAGCTGTTTTTT
cdr3_aa: CAWSAGVHTGELFF
d_call: .
clone_size: .
cdr3_length: 14
j_call: TRBJ2-2
v_call: TRBV30

cdr3_nt: TGTGCCAGCATTCGGCGAGGAGGGAACACAGATACGCAGTATTTT
cdr3_aa: CASIRRGGNTDTQYF
d_call: .
clone_size: .
cdr3_length: 15
j_call: TRBJ2-3
v_call: TRBV11-1

cdr3_nt: TGCGCCAGCAGAAAAACACAGGGGACCGGGGAGCTGTTTTTT
cdr3_aa: CASRKTQGTGELFF
d_call: TRBD1
clone_size: .
cdr3_length: 14
j_call: TRBJ2-2
v_call: TRBV5-1

cdr3_nt: TGTGCCAGCAGTGACCTAGCGGGATCCTACAATGAGCAGTTCTTC
cdr3_aa: CASSDLAGSYNEQFF
d_call: TRBD2
clone_size: .
cdr3_length: 15
j_call: TRBJ2-1
v_call: TRBV2

cdr3_nt: TGTGCCAGCAGCCTTTTTTCAGGGAACTACGAGCAGTACTTC
cdr3_aa: CASSLFSGNYEQYF
d_call: .
clone_size: .
cdr3_length: 14
j_call: TRBJ2-7
v_call: TRBV14

cdr3_nt: TGTGCCATCAGTCAATCCGGACTAGCGGGGTCCTACGAGCAGTACTTC
cdr3_aa: CAISQSGLAGSYEQYF
d_call: TRBD2
clone_size: .
cdr3_length: 16
j_call: TRBJ2-7
v_call: TRBV10-3

cdr3_nt: TGTGCCTGGAGTACAGGGGGCGGTGGCTACACCTTC
cdr3_aa: CAWSTGGGGYTF
d_call: TRBD1
clone_size: .
cdr3_length: 12
j_call: TRBJ1-2
v_call: TRBV30

cdr3_nt: TGTGCCAGCAGTTGGGGACTAGCTCCCCTTTCTAACGAGCAGTACTTC
cdr3_aa: CASSWGLAPLSNEQYF
d_call: TRBD2
clone_size: .
cdr3_length: 16
j_call: TRBJ2-7
v_call: TRBV27

cdr3_nt: TGTGCCAGCAGACCTCGACCTAGAGCCACTGAAGCTTTCTTT
cdr3_aa: CASRPRPRATEAFF
d_call: .
clone_size: once
cdr3_length: 14
j_call: TRBJ1-1
v_call: TRBV28

cdr3_nt: TGTGCCACCAGCAGAACAGGACAGGTAGCCTACGAGCAGTACTTC
cdr3_aa: CATSRTGQVAYEQYF
d_call: TRBD1
clone_size: .
cdr3_length: 15
j_call: TRBJ2-7
v_call: TRBV15

cdr3_nt: TGCGCCAGCAGCCAAAGCGGCTTATCTGGTCCGGAAGCTTTCTTT
cdr3_aa: CASSQSGLSGPEAFF
d_call: .
clone_size: .
cdr3_length: 15
j_call: TRBJ1-1
v_call: TRBV5-1

cdr3_nt: TGTGCCAGCAGTGAAGCGCGGGGACCTGAAGCTTTCTTT
cdr3_aa: CASSEARGPEAFF
d_call: .
clone_size: .
cdr3_length: 13
j_call: TRBJ1-1
v_call: TRBV6-1

cdr3_nt: TGTGCCATCGGAGACAGCCCGGATACGCAGTATTTT
cdr3_aa: CAIGDSPDTQYF
d_call: .
clone_size: .
cdr3_length: 12
j_call: TRBJ2-3
v_call: TRBV10-3

cdr3_nt: TGTGCCAGCAGCTACAGGACAGGGCGATATAATGAAAAACTGTTTTTT
cdr3_aa: CASSYRTGRYNEKLFF
d_call: TRBD1
clone_size: .
cdr3_length: 16
j_call: TRBJ1-4
v_call: TRBV28

cdr3_nt: TGTGCCAGTAGTTACGGGACAGGAGGCACAGATACGCAGTATTTT
cdr3_aa: CASSYGTGGTDTQYF
d_call: TRBD1
clone_size: few
cdr3_length: 15
j_call: TRBJ2-3
v_call: TRBV19

cdr3_nt: TGTGCCAGCAGGCGACTAGCGGGAATAGAGACCCAGTACTTC
cdr3_aa: CASRRLAGIETQYF
d_call: TRBD2
clone_size: .
cdr3_length: 14
j_call: TRBJ2-5
v_call: TRBV28

cdr3_nt: TGTGCCAGCAGCGTAGGGCTAGGGGGCTCCTACGAGCAGTACTTC
cdr3_aa: CASSVGLGGSYEQYF
d_call: .
clone_size: .
cdr3_length: 15
j_call: TRBJ2-7
v_call: TRBV9

cdr3_nt: TGTGCCAGCAGTGCCCCCAGCGGGGTTGCCGGGGAGCTGTTTTTT
cdr3_aa: CASSAPSGVAGELFF
d_call: TRBD2
clone_size: .
cdr3_length: 15
j_call: TRBJ2-2
v_call: TRBV6-6

cdr3_nt: TGTGCCAGTAGTATAACGGGGTTCAGGAACATTCAGTACTTC
cdr3_aa: CASSITGFRNIQYF
d_call: .
clone_size: .
cdr3_length: 14
j_call: TRBJ2-4
v_call: TRBV19

cdr3_nt: TGTGCCAGCAGCGCAACCAGGGGATCGGCCTACGAGCAGTACTTC
cdr3_aa: CASSATRGSAYEQYF
d_call: .
clone_size: .
cdr3_length: 15
j_call: TRBJ2-7
v_call: TRBV11-2

cdr3_nt: TGTGCCAGCAGCTTCTCCGGGACAGGGGTCGGGGCCTCACCCCTCCACTTT
cdr3_aa: CASSFSGTGVGASPLHF
d_call: TRBD1
clone_size: .
cdr3_length: 17
j_call: TRBJ1-6
v_call: TRBV11-2

cdr3_nt: TGTGCCAGCACGGGAGGGGCCCAGCCCCAGCATTTT
cdr3_aa: CASTGGAQPQHF
d_call: .
clone_size: once
cdr3_length: 12
j_call: TRBJ1-5
v_call: TRBV5-8

cdr3_nt: TGTGCCAGCAGCTTAGATTTGGCTAGCGGGGTCTACGAGCAGTACTTC
cdr3_aa: CASSLDLASGVYEQYF
d_call: TRBD2
clone_size: .
cdr3_length: 16
j_call: TRBJ2-7
v_call: TRBV11-2